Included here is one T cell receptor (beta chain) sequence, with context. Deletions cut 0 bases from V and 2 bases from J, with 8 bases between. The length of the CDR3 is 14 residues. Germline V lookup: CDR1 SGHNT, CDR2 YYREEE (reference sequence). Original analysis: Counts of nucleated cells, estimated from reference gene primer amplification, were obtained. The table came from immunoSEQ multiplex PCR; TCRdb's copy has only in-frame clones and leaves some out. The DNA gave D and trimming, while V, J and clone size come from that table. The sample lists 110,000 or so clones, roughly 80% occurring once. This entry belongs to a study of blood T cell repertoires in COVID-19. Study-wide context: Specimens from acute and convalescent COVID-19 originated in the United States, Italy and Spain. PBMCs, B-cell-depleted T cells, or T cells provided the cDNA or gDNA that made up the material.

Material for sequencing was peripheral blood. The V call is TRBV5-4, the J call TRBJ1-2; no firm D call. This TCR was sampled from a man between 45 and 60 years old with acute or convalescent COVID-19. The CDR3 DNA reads TGTGCCAGCAGCTTGGCCGGGAGGAACTATGGCTACACCTTC. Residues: CASSLAGRNYGYTF.